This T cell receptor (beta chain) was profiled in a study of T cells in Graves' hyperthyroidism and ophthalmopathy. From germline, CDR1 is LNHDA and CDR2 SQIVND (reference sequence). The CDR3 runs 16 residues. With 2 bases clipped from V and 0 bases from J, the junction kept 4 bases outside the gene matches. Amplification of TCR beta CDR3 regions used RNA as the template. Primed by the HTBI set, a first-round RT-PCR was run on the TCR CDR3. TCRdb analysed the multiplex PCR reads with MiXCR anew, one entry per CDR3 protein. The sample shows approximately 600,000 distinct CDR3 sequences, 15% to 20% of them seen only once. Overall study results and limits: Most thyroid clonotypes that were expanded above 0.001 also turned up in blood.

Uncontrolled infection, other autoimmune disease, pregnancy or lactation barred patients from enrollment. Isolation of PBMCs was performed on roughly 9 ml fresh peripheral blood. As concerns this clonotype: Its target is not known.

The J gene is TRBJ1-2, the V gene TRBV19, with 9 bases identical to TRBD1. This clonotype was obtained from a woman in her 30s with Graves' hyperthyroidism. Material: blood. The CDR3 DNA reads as TGTGCCAGTAGTATACAACAGGGGGCTGCTAACTATGGCTACACCTTC. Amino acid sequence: CASSIQQGAANYGYTF. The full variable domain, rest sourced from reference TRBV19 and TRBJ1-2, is DGGITQSPKYLFRKEGQNVTLSCEQNLNHDAMYWYRQDPGQGLRLIYYSQIVNDFQKGDIAEGYSVSREKKESFPLTVTSAQKNPTAFYLCASSIQQGAANYGYTFGSGTRLTVV.